This T cell receptor beta chain comes out of a study of cytomegalovirus exposure and HLA in healthy donors. Across the whole study: HLA-typed donors were the source of some 80 million unique TCRs, which an early data release held.

With regard to this clone: Its target is not known.

The V end lost 3 bases, the J end lost 5 bases, and 15 bases lay between the germline ends. Germline V gene sequence: CDR1 SGDLS, CDR2 YYNGEE. The CDR3 is 14 amino acids. The study ran its PCR with 60 Vbeta and 13 Jbeta primers. TCRdb keeps only in-frame clones here, not all; method: immunoSEQ multiplex PCR. The sample lists around 220,000 clones, 60% to 80% occurring once. Study observations and caveats: Cytomegalovirus status, reportedly, was diagnosed with high specificity and sensitivity by the classifier. CMV serostatus was the sole immune exposure data available.

The chain combines TRBV9 with TRBJ2-7; maybe TRBD2 (6 bases). What was sequenced was PBMCs. This sequence originates from a man between 18 and 35 years old in good health and CMV-seronegative. For the CDR3, the DNA is TGTGCCAGCAGCGGAGACGGGGACTTAGACGAGCAGTACTTC. Its protein is CASSGDGDLDEQYF.